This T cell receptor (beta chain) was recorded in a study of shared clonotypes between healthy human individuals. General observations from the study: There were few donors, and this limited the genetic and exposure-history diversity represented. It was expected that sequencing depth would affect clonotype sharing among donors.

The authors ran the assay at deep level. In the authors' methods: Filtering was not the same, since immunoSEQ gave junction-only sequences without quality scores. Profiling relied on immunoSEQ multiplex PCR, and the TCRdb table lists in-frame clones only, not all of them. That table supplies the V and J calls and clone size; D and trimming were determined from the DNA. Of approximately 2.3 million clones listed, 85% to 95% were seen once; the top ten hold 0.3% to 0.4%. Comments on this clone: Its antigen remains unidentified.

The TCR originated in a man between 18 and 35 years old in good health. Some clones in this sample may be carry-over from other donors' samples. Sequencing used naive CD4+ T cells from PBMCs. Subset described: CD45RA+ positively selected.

Written as DNA, the CDR3 is TGTGCCAGCAGGACTAGCGGGATTAGGAATGAGCAGTTCTTC. Its translation: CASRTSGIRNEQFF. This chain connects TRBV6-5 to TRBJ2-1; 11 nucleotides agree with TRBD2. The CDR3 is 14 residues long. CDR1 is MNHEY and CDR2 is SVGAGI in the germline V gene. With 6 bases clipped from V and 7 bases from J, the junction kept 5 bases outside the gene matches.